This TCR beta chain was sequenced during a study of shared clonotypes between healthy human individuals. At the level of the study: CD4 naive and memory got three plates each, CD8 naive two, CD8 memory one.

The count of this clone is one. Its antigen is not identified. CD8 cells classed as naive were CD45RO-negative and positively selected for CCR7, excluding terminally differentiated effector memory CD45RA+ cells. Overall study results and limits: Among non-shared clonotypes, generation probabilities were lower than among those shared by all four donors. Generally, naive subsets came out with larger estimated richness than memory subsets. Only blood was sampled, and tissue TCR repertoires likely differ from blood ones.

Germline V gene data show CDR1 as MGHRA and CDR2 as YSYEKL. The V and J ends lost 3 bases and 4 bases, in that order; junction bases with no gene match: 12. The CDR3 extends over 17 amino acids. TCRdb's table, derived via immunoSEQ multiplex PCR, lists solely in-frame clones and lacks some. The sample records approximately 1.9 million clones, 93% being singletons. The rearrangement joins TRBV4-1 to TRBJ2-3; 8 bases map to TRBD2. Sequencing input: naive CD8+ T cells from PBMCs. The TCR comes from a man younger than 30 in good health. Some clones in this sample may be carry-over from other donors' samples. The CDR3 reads CASSHKGSGGFPDTQYF. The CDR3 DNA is TGCGCCAGCAGCCACAAGGGGAGCGGGGGATTCCCAGATACGCAGTATTTT.